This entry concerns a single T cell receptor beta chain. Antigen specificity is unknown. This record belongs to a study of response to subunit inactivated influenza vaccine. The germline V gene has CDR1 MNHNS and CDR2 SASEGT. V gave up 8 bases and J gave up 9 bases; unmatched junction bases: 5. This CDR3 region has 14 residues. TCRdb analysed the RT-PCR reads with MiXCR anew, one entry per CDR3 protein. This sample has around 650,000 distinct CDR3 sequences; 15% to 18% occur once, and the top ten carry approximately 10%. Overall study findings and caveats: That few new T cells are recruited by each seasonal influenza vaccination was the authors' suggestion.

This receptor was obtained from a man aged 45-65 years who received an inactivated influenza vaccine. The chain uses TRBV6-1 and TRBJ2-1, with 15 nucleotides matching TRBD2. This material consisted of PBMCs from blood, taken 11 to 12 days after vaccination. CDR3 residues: CASGLAGGHGEQFF. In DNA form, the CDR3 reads TGTGCCAGCGGACTAGCGGGAGGGCACGGTGAGCAGTTCTTC.